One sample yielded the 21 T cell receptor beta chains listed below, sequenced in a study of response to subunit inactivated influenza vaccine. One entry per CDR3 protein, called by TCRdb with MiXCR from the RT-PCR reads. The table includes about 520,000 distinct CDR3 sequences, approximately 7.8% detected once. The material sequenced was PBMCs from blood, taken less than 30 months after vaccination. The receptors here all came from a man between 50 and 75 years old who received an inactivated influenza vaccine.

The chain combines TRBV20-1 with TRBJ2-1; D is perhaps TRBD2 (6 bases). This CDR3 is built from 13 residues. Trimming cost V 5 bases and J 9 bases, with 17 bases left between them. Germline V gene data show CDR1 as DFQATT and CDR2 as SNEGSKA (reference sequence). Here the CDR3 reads CSAPPTSIGEQFF. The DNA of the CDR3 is TGCAGTGCTCCCCCAACTAGCATCGGTGAGCAGTTCTTC.

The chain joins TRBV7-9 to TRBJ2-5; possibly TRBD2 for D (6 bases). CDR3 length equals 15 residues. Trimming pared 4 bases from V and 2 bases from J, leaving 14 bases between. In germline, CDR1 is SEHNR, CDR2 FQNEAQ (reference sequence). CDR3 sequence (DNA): TGTGCCAGCAGCTCTCGGGGGTTCCTTCAAGAGACCCAGTACTTC. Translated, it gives CASSSRGFLQETQYF.

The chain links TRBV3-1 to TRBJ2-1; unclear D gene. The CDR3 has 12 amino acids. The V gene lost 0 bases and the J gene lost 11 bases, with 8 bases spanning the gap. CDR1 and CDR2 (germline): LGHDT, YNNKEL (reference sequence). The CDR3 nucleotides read TGTGCCAGCAGCCAAGAACAACGTCAGCAGTTCTTC. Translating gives CASSQEQRQQFF.

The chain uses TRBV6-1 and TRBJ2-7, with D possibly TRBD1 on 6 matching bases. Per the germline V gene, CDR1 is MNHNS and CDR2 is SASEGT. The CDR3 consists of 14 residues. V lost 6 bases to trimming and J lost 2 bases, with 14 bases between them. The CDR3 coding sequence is TGTGCCAGCAGCCTATACAGGGTAGCCTACGAGCAGTACTTC. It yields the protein CASSLYRVAYEQYF.

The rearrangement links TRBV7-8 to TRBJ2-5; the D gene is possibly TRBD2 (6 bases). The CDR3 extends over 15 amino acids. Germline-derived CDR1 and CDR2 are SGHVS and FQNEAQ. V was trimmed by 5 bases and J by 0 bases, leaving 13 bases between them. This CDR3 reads CASSIPGGYQETQYF. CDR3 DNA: TGTGCCAGCAGCATTCCTGGAGGGTACCAAGAGACCCAGTACTTC.

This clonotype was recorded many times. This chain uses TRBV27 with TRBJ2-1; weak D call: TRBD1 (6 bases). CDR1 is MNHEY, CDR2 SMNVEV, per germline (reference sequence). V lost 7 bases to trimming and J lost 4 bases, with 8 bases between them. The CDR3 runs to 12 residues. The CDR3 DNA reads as TGTGCCAGCAAAGGACAGTACAATGAGCAGTTCTTC. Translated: CASKGQYNEQFF.

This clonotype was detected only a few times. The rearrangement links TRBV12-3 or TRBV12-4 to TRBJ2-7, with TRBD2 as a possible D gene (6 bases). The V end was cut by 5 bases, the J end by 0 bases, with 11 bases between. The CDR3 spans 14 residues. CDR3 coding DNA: TGTGCCAGCAGTACCGGGACTCCCTCCTACGAGCAGTACTTC. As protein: CASSTGTPSYEQYF.

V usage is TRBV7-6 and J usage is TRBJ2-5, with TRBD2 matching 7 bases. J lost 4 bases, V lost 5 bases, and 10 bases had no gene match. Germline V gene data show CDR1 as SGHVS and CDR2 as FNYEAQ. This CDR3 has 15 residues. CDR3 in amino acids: CASSLGEGSGETQYF. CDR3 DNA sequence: TGTGCCAGCAGCCTAGGGGAGGGGTCGGGAGAGACCCAGTACTTC.

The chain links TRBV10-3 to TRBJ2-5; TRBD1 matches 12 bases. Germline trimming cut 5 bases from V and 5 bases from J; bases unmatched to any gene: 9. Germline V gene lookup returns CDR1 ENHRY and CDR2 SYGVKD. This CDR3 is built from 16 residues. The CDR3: CAISLRGQGAGETQYF. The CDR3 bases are TGTGCCATCAGTCTCAGGGGACAGGGGGCTGGGGAGACCCAGTACTTC.

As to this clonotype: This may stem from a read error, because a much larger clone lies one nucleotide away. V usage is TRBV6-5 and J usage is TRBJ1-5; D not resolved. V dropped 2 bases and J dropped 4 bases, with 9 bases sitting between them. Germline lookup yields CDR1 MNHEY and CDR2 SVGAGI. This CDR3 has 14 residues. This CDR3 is CASSYEIPNQPQHF. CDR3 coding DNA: TGTGCCAGCAGTTACGAGATCCCAAATCAGCCCCAGCATTTT.

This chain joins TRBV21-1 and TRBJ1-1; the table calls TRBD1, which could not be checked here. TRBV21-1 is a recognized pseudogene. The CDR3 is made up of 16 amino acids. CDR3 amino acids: CASSKMSQGATTEAFF. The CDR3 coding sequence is TGTGCCAGCAGCAAAATGAGTCAGGGGGCCACGACTGAAGCTTTCTTT.

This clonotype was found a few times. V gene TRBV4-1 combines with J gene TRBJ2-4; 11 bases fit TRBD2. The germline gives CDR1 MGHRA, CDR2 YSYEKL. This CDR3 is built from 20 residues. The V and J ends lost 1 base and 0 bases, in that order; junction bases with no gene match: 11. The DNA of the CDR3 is TGCGCCAGCAGCCAAGTCGGTAGCGGGGGGGCCTCGAAAGCCAAAAACATTCAGTACTTC. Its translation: CASSQVGSGGASKAKNIQYF.

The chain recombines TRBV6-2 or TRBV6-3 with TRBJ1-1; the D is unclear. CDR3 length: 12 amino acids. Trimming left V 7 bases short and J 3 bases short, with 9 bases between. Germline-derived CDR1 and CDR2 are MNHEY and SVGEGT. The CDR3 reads CASNNWDTEAFF. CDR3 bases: TGTGCCAGCAATAATTGGGACACTGAAGCTTTCTTT.

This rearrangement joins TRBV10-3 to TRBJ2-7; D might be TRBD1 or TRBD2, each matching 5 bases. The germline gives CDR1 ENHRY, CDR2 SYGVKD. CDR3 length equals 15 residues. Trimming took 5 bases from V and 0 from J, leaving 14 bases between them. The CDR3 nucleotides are TGTGCCATCAGTACCGGGACCGTCAGCTCCTACGAGCAGTACTTC. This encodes CAISTGTVSSYEQYF.

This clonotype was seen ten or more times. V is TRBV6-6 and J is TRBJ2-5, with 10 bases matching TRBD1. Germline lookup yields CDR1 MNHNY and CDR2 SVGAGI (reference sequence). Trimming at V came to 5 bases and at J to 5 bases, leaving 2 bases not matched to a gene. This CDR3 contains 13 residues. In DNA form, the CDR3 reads TGTGCCAGCAGTCGGGGACAGGGGGAGACCCAGTACTTC. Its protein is CASSRGQGETQYF.

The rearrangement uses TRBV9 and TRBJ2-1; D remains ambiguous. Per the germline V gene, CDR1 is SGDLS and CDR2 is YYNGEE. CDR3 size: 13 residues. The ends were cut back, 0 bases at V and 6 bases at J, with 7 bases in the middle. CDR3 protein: CASSVAGLNEQFF. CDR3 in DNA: TGTGCCAGCAGCGTAGCTGGGCTCAATGAGCAGTTCTTC. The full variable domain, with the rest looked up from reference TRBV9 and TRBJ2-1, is DSGVTQTPKHLITATGQRVTLRCSPRSGDLSVYWYQQSLDQGLQFLIQYYNGEERAKGNILERFSAQQFPDLHSELNLSSLELGDSALYFCASSVAGLNEQFFGPGTRLTVL.

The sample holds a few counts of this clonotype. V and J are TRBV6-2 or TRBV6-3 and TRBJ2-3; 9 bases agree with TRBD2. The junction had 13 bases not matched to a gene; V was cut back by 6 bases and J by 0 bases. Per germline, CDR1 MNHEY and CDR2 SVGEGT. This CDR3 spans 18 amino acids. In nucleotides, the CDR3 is TGTGCCAGCAGCGGATTGTTGGCGGGAGGGCTAAGCACAGATACGCAGTATTTT. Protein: CASSGLLAGGLSTDTQYF.

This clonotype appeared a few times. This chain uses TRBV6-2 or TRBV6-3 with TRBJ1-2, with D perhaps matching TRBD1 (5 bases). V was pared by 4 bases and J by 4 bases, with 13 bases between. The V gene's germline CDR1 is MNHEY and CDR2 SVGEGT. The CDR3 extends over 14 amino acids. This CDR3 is CASSSGTVVYGYTF. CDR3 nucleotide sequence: TGTGCCAGCAGTTCCGGGACGGTTGTCTATGGCTACACCTTC.

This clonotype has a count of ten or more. The CDR3 loop is CAIGGSFF. The CDR3 coding sequence is TGTGCCATCGGAGGCTCGTTTTTT. This chain joins TRBV10-3 and TRBJ1-4, with D unresolved. The V end lost 8 bases, the J end lost 16 bases, and 8 bases lay between the germline ends. The V gene's germline CDR1 is ENHRY and CDR2 SYGVKD. The CDR3 is made up of 8 amino acids.

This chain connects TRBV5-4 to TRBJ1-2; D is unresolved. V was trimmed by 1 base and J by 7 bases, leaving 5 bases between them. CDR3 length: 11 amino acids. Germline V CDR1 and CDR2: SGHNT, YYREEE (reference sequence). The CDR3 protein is CASSLMGGYTF. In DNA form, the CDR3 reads TGTGCCAGCAGCTTGATGGGTGGCTACACCTTC.

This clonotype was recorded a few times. The CDR3 DNA follows: TGTGCCAGCAGCGGGGACACAGGGACCTCACCCCTCCACTTT. This codes for CASSGDTGTSPLHF. V usage is TRBV7-2 and J usage is TRBJ1-6; D possibly corresponds to TRBD1 (6 bases). Between the trimmed V and J ends, which lost 5 bases and 10 bases, there was a span of 15 bases. The CDR3 spans 14 residues. Germline-derived CDR1 and CDR2 are SGHTA and FQGNSA.